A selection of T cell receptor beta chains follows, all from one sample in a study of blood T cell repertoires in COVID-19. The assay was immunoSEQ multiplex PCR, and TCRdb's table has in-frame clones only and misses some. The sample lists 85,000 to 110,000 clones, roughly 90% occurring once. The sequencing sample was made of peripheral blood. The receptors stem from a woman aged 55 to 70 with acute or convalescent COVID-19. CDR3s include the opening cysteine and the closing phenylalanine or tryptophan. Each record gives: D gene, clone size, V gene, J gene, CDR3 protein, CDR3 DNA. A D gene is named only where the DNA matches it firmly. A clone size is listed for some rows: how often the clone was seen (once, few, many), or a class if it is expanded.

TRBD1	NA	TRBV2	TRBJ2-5	CASSQSDRKPQETQYF	TGTGCCAGCAGCCAATCGGACAGGAAACCCCAAGAGACCCAGTACTTC
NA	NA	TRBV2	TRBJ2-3	CASKADTNTDTQYF	TGTGCCAGCAAGGCGGACACAAACACAGATACGCAGTATTTT
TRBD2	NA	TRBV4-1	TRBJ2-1	CASSLWTSGRGTSYNEQFF	TGCGCCAGCAGCCTTTGGACTAGCGGGAGGGGGACCTCCTACAATGAGCAGTTCTTC
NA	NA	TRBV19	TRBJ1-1	CASRGRTVNTEAFF	TGTGCCAGTAGGGGTAGGACAGTGAACACTGAAGCTTTCTTT
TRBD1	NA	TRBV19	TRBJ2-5	CASKDLDRGQETQYF	TGTGCCAGTAAGGATCTGGACAGGGGGCAAGAGACCCAGTACTTC
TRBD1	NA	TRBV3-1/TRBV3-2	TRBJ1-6	CASSPRDRGGNSPLHF	TGTGCCAGCAGCCCCAGAGACAGGGGTGGAAATTCACCCCTCCACTTT
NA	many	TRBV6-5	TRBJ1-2	CASSFRGPGSYTF	TGTGCCAGCAGCTTCAGGGGTCCCGGCAGCTACACCTTC
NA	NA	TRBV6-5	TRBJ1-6	CASSYSDSNSPLHF	TGTGCCAGCAGTTACTCGGACAGCAATTCACCCCTCCACTTT
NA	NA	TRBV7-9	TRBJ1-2	CASSLGALGPYGYTF	TGTGCCAGCAGCTTGGGGGCCCTGGGGCCGTATGGCTACACCTTC
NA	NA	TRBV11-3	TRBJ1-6	CASSFGVSSPLHF	TGTGCCAGCAGCTTCGGGGTTAGTTCACCCCTCCACTTT
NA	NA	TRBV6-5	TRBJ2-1	CASSLTTGEQFF	TGTGCCAGCAGTTTGACTACGGGCGAGCAGTTCTTC
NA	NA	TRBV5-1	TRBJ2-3	CASSRTGTESNTQYF	TGCGCCAGCAGCCGCACCGGGACTGAATCTAATACGCAGTATTTT
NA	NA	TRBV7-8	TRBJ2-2	CASSLSSIANTGELFF	TGTGCCAGCAGCTTAAGTAGCATAGCGAACACCGGGGAGCTGTTTTTT
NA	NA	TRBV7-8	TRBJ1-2	CASSPTDPQRYGYTF	TGTGCCAGCAGCCCGACGGATCCGCAGAGGTATGGCTACACCTTC
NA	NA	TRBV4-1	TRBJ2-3	CASSQAWAPTDTQYF	TGCGCCAGCAGCCAAGCGTGGGCACCCACAGATACGCAGTATTTT
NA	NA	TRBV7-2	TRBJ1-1	CASSLWTSRGAFF	TGTGCCAGCAGCTTATGGACGTCGCGAGGGGCTTTCTTT
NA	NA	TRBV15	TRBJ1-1	CATSRRLNTEAFF	TGTGCCACGAGTAGGAGATTGAACACTGAAGCTTTCTTT
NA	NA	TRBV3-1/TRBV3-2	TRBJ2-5	CASSHSNQETQYF	TGTGCCAGCAGCCATAGCAACCAAGAGACCCAGTACTTC
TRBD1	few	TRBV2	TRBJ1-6	CASSVRQGPNSPLHF	TGTGCCAGCAGTGTGCGACAGGGACCTAATTCACCCCTCCACTTT
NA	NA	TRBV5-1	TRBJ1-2	CASSVPGSVDGYTF	TGCGCCAGCAGCGTACCAGGGTCGGTCGATGGCTACACCTTC
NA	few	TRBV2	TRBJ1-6	CASSGLRGDSPLHF	TGTGCCAGCAGTGGTTTACGGGGTGATTCACCCCTCCACTTT
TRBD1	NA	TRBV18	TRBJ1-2	CASSPTGLNYGYTF	TGTGCCAGCTCACCGACAGGGCTAAACTATGGCTACACCTTC
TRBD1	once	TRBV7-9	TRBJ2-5	CASSPPTGDRGAETQYF	TGTGCCAGCAGCCCTCCCACAGGAGACAGGGGAGCAGAGACCCAGTACTTC
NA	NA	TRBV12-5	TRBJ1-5	CASGTYEFQPQHF	TGTGCTAGTGGTACCTATGAGTTTCAGCCCCAGCATTTT